This T cell receptor beta chain was identified during a study of cytomegalovirus exposure and HLA in healthy donors. Use of 60 Vbeta and 13 Jbeta primers characterized the PCR. Profiled with immunoSEQ multiplex PCR; TCRdb holds only in-frame clones, not every one. In the table there are hundreds of thousands of clones, approximately 70% of which are singletons. Sequences were obtained from PBMCs. This TCR was recovered from a middle-aged man in good health and CMV-seropositive.

The DNA for the CDR3 is TGTGCCAGCAGCACAGGACTAGCGGGGGGGGCGTACACAGATACGCAGTATTTT. It yields the protein CASSTGLAGGAYTDTQYF. V is TRBV9 and J is TRBJ2-3; 15 bases align to TRBD2. This CDR3 is built from 18 residues. Germline loops: CDR1 SGDLS, CDR2 YYNGEE. V lost 4 bases and J lost 2; bases outside the gene matches: 8.